This T cell receptor beta chain was identified in a study of shared clonotypes between healthy human individuals. The assay was immunoSEQ multiplex PCR, and TCRdb's table has in-frame clones only and misses some. The sample shows about 2.3 million clones, 80% to 95% of them seen only once. The germline CDR1 and CDR2 sequences are MNHNS and SASEGT. Trimming removed 0 bases from V and 15 bases from J, with 21 bases in between. This CDR3 is 15 amino acids long. Caucasian adults living in Nashville, Tennessee, provided all samples. This TCR derives from a young man in good health. Some clones in this sample may be carry-over from other donors' samples. The chain joins TRBV6-1 to TRBJ2-1; a weak D match, TRBD1 (5 bases). The source material was naive CD4+ T cells from PBMCs. Subset meaning: CD45RA+ positively selected. The CDR3 nucleotides read TGTGCCAGCAGTGAAGCGCTGGGGCAGGGCCGGAGTCTGTTCTTC. As protein: CASSEALGQGRSLFF.